Listed below are T cell receptor beta chains from one sample, sequenced in a study of T cells in Graves' hyperthyroidism and ophthalmopathy. TCRdb analysed the multiplex PCR reads with MiXCR anew, one entry per CDR3 protein. The sample contains around 360,000 distinct CDR3 sequences, nearly 15% of which appear only once. Sequenced sample: blood. The source of these receptors is an older woman with Graves' ophthalmopathy. Each CDR3 is given with its conserved first and last residue. The D gene is left open where the match is weak. Clone size is shown for a subset of rows, as once, few, many or a class of expanded clone.

size	V	J	D	CDR3	DNA
many	TRBV10-3	TRBJ1-2	NA	CAISESAGRNYGYTF	TGTGCCATCAGTGAGTCCGCAGGGCGTAACTATGGCTACACCTTC
few	TRBV7-2	TRBJ1-3	NA	CASSTNSGNTIYF	TGTGCCAGCAGCACTAACTCTGGAAACACCATATATTTT
many	TRBV5-1	TRBJ2-1	NA	CASSSTPGDNEQFF	TGCGCCAGCAGCTCCACCCCGGGGGACAATGAGCAGTTCTTC
many	TRBV18	TRBJ2-5	TRBD1	CASGDRQETQYF	TGTGCCAGCGGGGACAGACAAGAGACCCAGTACTTC
many	TRBV6-1	TRBJ2-5	NA	CASSVLGTPQETQYF	TGTGCCAGCAGTGTACTAGGGACCCCCCAAGAGACCCAGTACTTC
many	TRBV28	TRBJ2-7	TRBD1	CASSLGTGFYEQYF	TGTGCCAGCAGTTTAGGGACAGGGTTCTACGAGCAGTACTTC
many	TRBV5-1	TRBJ2-1	NA	CASRLYNEQFF	TGCGCCAGCAGGCTCTACAATGAGCAGTTCTTC
NA	TRBV2	TRBJ2-5	TRBD2	CASSGLAGPQETQYF	TGTGCCAGCAGCGGACTAGCGGGTCCACAAGAGACCCAGTACTTC
few	TRBV9	TRBJ1-1	NA	CASSVSGRTEAFF	TGTGCCAGCAGCGTAAGCGGGCGCACTGAAGCTTTCTTT
many	TRBV3-1	TRBJ1-5	TRBD1	CASSPGTGGLIGNQPQHF	TGTGCCAGCAGCCCGGGGACAGGGGGCTTGATTGGCAATCAGCCCCAGCATTTT
many	TRBV5-1	TRBJ2-7	NA	CASSLEPLGEQYF	TGCGCCAGCAGCTTGGAACCCCTGGGGGAGCAGTACTTC
many	TRBV7-6	TRBJ2-3	TRBD2	CASSPQGVTGRTDTQYF	TGTGCCAGCAGTCCCCAAGGAGTAACCGGGAGGACAGATACGCAGTATTTT
NA	TRBV9	TRBJ1-6	NA	CASSSEGTYNSPLHF	TGTGCCAGCAGCTCCGAGGGTACCTATAATTCACCCCTCCACTTT
many	TRBV5-1	TRBJ2-3	TRBD1	CASSLVAGGSSTDTQYF	TGCGCCAGCAGCTTGGTGGCAGGGGGATCTAGCACAGATACGCAGTATTTT
NA	TRBV5-1	TRBJ1-1	TRBD1	CASSWTRGQGTEAFF	TGCGCCAGCAGCTGGACCAGGGGGCAGGGCACTGAAGCTTTCTTT
NA	TRBV2	TRBJ1-5	NA	CASSEGTAGQPQHF	TGTGCCAGCAGTGAAGGTACGGCCGGTCAGCCCCAGCATTTT
once	TRBV5-8	TRBJ2-7	NA	CASSLESGYEQYF	TGTGCCAGCAGCTTGGAATCCGGCTACGAGCAGTACTTC
many	TRBV9	TRBJ2-5	TRBD2	CASSATSGSQTQYF	TGTGCCAGCAGCGCAACTAGCGGGAGCCAGACCCAGTACTTC
once	TRBV9	TRBJ1-5	NA	CASSEEGSVGQPQHF	TGTGCCAGCAGCGAGGAGGGGAGTGTTGGCCAGCCCCAGCATTTT
many	TRBV20-1	TRBJ2-5	NA	CSQLRQETQYF	TGCAGTCAATTACGCCAAGAGACCCAGTACTTC
many	TRBV5-1	TRBJ2-3	NA	CASSTQGDPSTDTQYF	TGCGCCAGCAGCACCCAAGGGGATCCTAGCACAGATACGCAGTATTTT
many	TRBV2	TRBJ2-5	TRBD2	CASVEDEREQETQYF	TGTGCCAGCGTCGAAGACGAGCGGGAGCAAGAGACCCAGTACTTC
few	TRBV6-1	TRBJ1-1	NA	CASKEITEAFF	TGTGCCAGCAAGGAGATCACTGAAGCTTTCTTT
NA	TRBV2	TRBJ2-7	NA	CASRQNTGYEQYF	TGTGCCAGCCGGCAAAATACAGGTTACGAGCAGTACTTC
few	TRBV24-1	TRBJ2-1	TRBD2	CATGGGLAPEIDEQFF	TGTGCCACCGGAGGAGGACTAGCTCCGGAGATTGATGAGCAGTTCTTC
NA	TRBV27	TRBJ1-4	NA	CASSLLPPGQGFGGNEKLFF	TGTGCCAGCAGTTTATTACCCCCGGGGCAGGGATTCGGAGGTAATGAAAAACTGTTTTTT
NA	TRBV6-1	TRBJ2-7	TRBD2	CAGTLAATPGSYEQYF	TGTGCCGGCACACTAGCGGCTACCCCCGGCTCCTACGAGCAGTACTTC
many	TRBV5-1	TRBJ2-2	TRBD1	CASSWTGGTGELFF	TGCGCCAGCAGCTGGACAGGGGGCACCGGGGAGCTGTTTTTT
NA	TRBV6-1	TRBJ1-5	NA	CASRPRVRDQPQHF	TGTGCCAGCAGACCCAGGGTTAGGGATCAGCCCCAGCATTTT
few	TRBV6-1	TRBJ2-3	NA	CAGGVSSTDTQYF	TGTGCCGGTGGGGTCAGCTCCACAGATACGCAGTATTTT
many	TRBV5-1	TRBJ2-3	NA	CASSSYRSTDTQYF	TGCGCCAGCAGCTCTTATCGTAGCACAGATACGCAGTATTTT
many	TRBV11-2	TRBJ2-5	NA	CASSFRTTRQTQYF	TGTGCCAGCAGCTTCCGGACTACCAGGCAGACCCAGTACTTC
many	TRBV30	TRBJ2-7	TRBD1	CAWKSGTGIYEQYF	TGTGCCTGGAAATCCGGGACAGGGATCTACGAGCAGTACTTC
NA	TRBV5-8	TRBJ1-3	TRBD1	CASSLVGQDSGNTIYF	TGTGCCAGCAGCTTGGTCGGACAGGACTCTGGAAACACCATATATTTT
NA	TRBV19	TRBJ1-2	NA	CASTPPGRSGYGYTF	TGTGCCAGTACGCCACCGGGGCGAAGCGGGTATGGCTACACCTTC
NA	TRBV9	TRBJ2-5	NA	CASSDGIQETQYF	TGTGCCAGCAGCGACGGGATACAAGAGACCCAGTACTTC
NA	TRBV20-1	TRBJ1-1	TRBD1	CSVVGQDTEAFF	TGCAGTGTTGTAGGACAGGACACTGAAGCTTTCTTT
many	TRBV5-1	TRBJ2-2	NA	CASSSNRELFF	TGCGCCAGCAGTTCCAACCGGGAGCTGTTTTTT
many	TRBV12-3/TRBV12-4	TRBJ2-1	TRBD2	CASSWSGSTYNEQFF	TGTGCCAGCAGTTGGAGCGGGAGTACCTACAATGAGCAGTTCTTC
NA	TRBV5-6	TRBJ2-3	NA	CASSPPSRKTQYF	TGTGCCAGCAGCCCCCCATCGCGCAAGACGCAGTATTTT